Listed below are T cell receptor beta chains from one sample, sequenced in a study of T cells in Graves' hyperthyroidism and ophthalmopathy. TCRdb ran MiXCR on the multiplex PCR reads and lists one entry per CDR3 protein. The sample holds fewer than 400,000 distinct CDR3 sequences, around a sixth seen once. The sample taken for sequencing was blood. These receptors were taken from a woman in her late teens or twenties with Graves' hyperthyroidism that later progressed to Graves' ophthalmopathy. Each CDR3 is given with its conserved first and last residue. The D gene is left open where the match is weak. Where a row states a size, it is once, few, many or the class of an expanded clone; other rows omit it.

d_call: NA; j_call: TRBJ2-7; v_call: TRBV12-3/TRBV12-4; clone_size: many; cdr3_aa: CASSLVETYEQYF; cdr3_nt: TGTGCCAGCAGTTTAGTAGAGACCTACGAGCAGTACTTC
d_call: NA; j_call: TRBJ2-7; v_call: TRBV18; clone_size: few; cdr3_aa: CASSPKIRDSTYEQYF; cdr3_nt: TGTGCCAGCTCACCAAAAATCCGGGACTCCACCTACGAGCAGTACTTC
d_call: NA; j_call: TRBJ2-3; v_call: TRBV20-1; clone_size: many; cdr3_aa: CSAGRRASTDTQYF; cdr3_nt: TGCAGTGCCGGACGCCGCGCGAGCACAGATACGCAGTATTTT
d_call: NA; j_call: TRBJ1-1; v_call: TRBV28; clone_size: many; cdr3_aa: CASRFGHEAFF; cdr3_nt: TGTGCCAGCCGCTTCGGACATGAAGCTTTCTTT
d_call: TRBD2; j_call: TRBJ2-1; v_call: TRBV6-2/TRBV6-3; clone_size: few; cdr3_aa: CASHGGTSGGEQFF; cdr3_nt: TGTGCCAGCCACGGGGGGACTAGCGGAGGAGAGCAGTTCTTC
d_call: NA; j_call: TRBJ1-5; v_call: TRBV6-1; clone_size: NA; cdr3_aa: CASSEAAVVQPQHF; cdr3_nt: TGTGCCAGCAGTGAAGCTGCGGTAGTGCAGCCCCAGCATTTT
d_call: TRBD2; j_call: TRBJ2-7; v_call: TRBV27; clone_size: few; cdr3_aa: CASSTGLEGPHEQYF; cdr3_nt: TGTGCCAGCAGTACTGGACTAGAAGGACCCCACGAGCAGTACTTC
d_call: NA; j_call: TRBJ2-5; v_call: TRBV4-2; clone_size: NA; cdr3_aa: CASSQEAGRQETQYF; cdr3_nt: TGTGCCAGCAGCCAAGAGGCAGGAAGACAAGAGACCCAGTACTTC
d_call: NA; j_call: TRBJ1-1; v_call: TRBV20-1; clone_size: few; cdr3_aa: CSASRRSDSDQNTEAFF; cdr3_nt: TGCAGTGCTAGTCGTAGATCGGACAGCGACCAGAACACTGAAGCTTTCTTT
d_call: TRBD2; j_call: TRBJ2-1; v_call: TRBV28; clone_size: many; cdr3_aa: CASSMAGVDNEQFF; cdr3_nt: TGTGCCAGCAGCATGGCGGGAGTGGACAATGAGCAGTTCTTC
d_call: NA; j_call: TRBJ2-2; v_call: TRBV20-1; clone_size: few; cdr3_aa: CSAGPFQRELFF; cdr3_nt: TGCAGTGCTGGACCCTTCCAAAGGGAGCTGTTTTTT
d_call: TRBD2; j_call: TRBJ2-1; v_call: TRBV5-1; clone_size: NA; cdr3_aa: CASSAGTGGPSNEQFF; cdr3_nt: TGCGCCAGCAGCGCGGGGACGGGAGGGCCCTCCAATGAGCAGTTCTTC
d_call: NA; j_call: TRBJ1-6; v_call: TRBV7-9; clone_size: NA; cdr3_aa: CASSLSEAIANSPLHF; cdr3_nt: TGTGCCAGCAGCTTATCGGAGGCCATTGCTAATTCACCCCTCCACTTT
d_call: TRBD2; j_call: TRBJ2-3; v_call: TRBV12-3/TRBV12-4; clone_size: many; cdr3_aa: CASRLTSGTDTQYF; cdr3_nt: TGTGCCAGCAGGCTGACTAGCGGCACAGATACGCAGTATTTT
d_call: NA; j_call: TRBJ2-7; v_call: TRBV18; clone_size: many; cdr3_aa: CASSPGLGEQYF; cdr3_nt: TGTGCCAGCTCACCAGGTCTCGGAGAGCAGTACTTC
d_call: NA; j_call: TRBJ2-2; v_call: TRBV7-6; clone_size: NA; cdr3_aa: CASSLGGLHYTGELFF; cdr3_nt: TGTGCCAGCAGCTTAGGGGGACTGCACTACACCGGGGAGCTGTTTTTT
d_call: TRBD1; j_call: TRBJ1-2; v_call: TRBV3-1; clone_size: NA; cdr3_aa: CASSQSQDRGGADNYGYTF; cdr3_nt: TGTGCCAGCAGCCAGTCCCAGGACAGGGGGGGCGCGGATAACTATGGCTACACCTTC
d_call: NA; j_call: TRBJ2-4; v_call: TRBV11-2; clone_size: many; cdr3_aa: CASSLAPADIQYF; cdr3_nt: TGTGCCAGCAGCTTAGCACCCGCGGACATTCAGTACTTC
d_call: NA; j_call: TRBJ2-3; v_call: TRBV7-9; clone_size: many; cdr3_aa: CASSLSSGLFGSTDTQYF; cdr3_nt: TGTGCCAGCAGCTTATCCAGCGGTCTTTTTGGAAGCACAGATACGCAGTATTTT
d_call: NA; j_call: TRBJ1-4; v_call: TRBV10-3; clone_size: many; cdr3_aa: CAISVGEKLFF; cdr3_nt: TGTGCCATCAGCGTTGGGGAAAAACTGTTTTTT
d_call: TRBD2; j_call: TRBJ2-7; v_call: TRBV2; clone_size: many; cdr3_aa: CASSDWTSRYEQYF; cdr3_nt: TGTGCCAGCAGTGATTGGACTAGTCGGTACGAGCAGTACTTC
d_call: TRBD1; j_call: TRBJ1-5; v_call: TRBV30; clone_size: NA; cdr3_aa: CAWGLTGGVQPQHF; cdr3_nt: TGTGCCTGGGGACTGACAGGGGGCGTCCAGCCCCAGCATTTT
d_call: TRBD2; j_call: TRBJ2-3; v_call: TRBV24-1; clone_size: many; cdr3_aa: CATSDFIAGGPDTQYF; cdr3_nt: TGTGCCACCAGTGATTTCATAGCGGGAGGGCCAGATACGCAGTATTTT
d_call: NA; j_call: TRBJ1-3; v_call: TRBV4-1; clone_size: few; cdr3_aa: CASSQGAGSGNTIYF; cdr3_nt: TGCGCCAGCAGCCAAGGAGCAGGCTCTGGAAACACCATATATTTT
d_call: TRBD2; j_call: TRBJ2-2; v_call: TRBV30; clone_size: many; cdr3_aa: CASPREWRNTGELFF; cdr3_nt: TGTGCCTCCCCGCGGGAGTGGCGAAACACCGGGGAGCTGTTTTTT
d_call: NA; j_call: TRBJ2-7; v_call: TRBV7-2; clone_size: NA; cdr3_aa: CASSLVSSSYEQYF; cdr3_nt: TGTGCCAGCAGCTTAGTTTCTAGCTCCTACGAGCAGTACTTC
d_call: NA; j_call: TRBJ1-3; v_call: TRBV28; clone_size: many; cdr3_aa: CASSQTVSGNTIYF; cdr3_nt: TGTGCCAGCAGCCAGACAGTCTCTGGAAACACCATATATTTT
d_call: NA; j_call: TRBJ1-1; v_call: TRBV10-3; clone_size: NA; cdr3_aa: CAISEANTEAFF; cdr3_nt: TGTGCCATCAGTGAGGCGAACACTGAAGCTTTCTTT
d_call: NA; j_call: TRBJ2-3; v_call: TRBV27; clone_size: few; cdr3_aa: CASSLRYTDTQYF; cdr3_nt: TGTGCCAGCAGTCTACGCTACACAGATACGCAGTATTTT
d_call: TRBD2; j_call: TRBJ2-3; v_call: TRBV7-9; clone_size: many; cdr3_aa: CASSFSSGSTDTQYF; cdr3_nt: TGTGCCAGCAGCTTCTCCAGCGGGAGTACAGATACGCAGTATTTT
d_call: TRBD1; j_call: TRBJ1-4; v_call: TRBV4-2; clone_size: few; cdr3_aa: CASSQDATGDNEKLFF; cdr3_nt: TGTGCCAGCAGCCAAGACGCGACAGGGGATAATGAAAAACTGTTTTTT
d_call: TRBD1; j_call: TRBJ2-3; v_call: TRBV28; clone_size: many; cdr3_aa: CASSQGQADTQYF; cdr3_nt: TGTGCCAGCAGTCAGGGACAGGCAGATACGCAGTATTTT
d_call: TRBD1; j_call: TRBJ1-4; v_call: TRBV28; clone_size: many; cdr3_aa: CASSDPGQGFNEKLFF; cdr3_nt: TGTGCCAGCAGTGATCCGGGACAGGGGTTTAATGAAAAACTGTTTTTT
d_call: TRBD1; j_call: TRBJ1-4; v_call: TRBV6-1; clone_size: few; cdr3_aa: CASSDDDRVGEKLFF; cdr3_nt: TGTGCCAGCAGTGACGATGACAGGGTTGGTGAAAAACTGTTTTTT
d_call: NA; j_call: TRBJ2-1; v_call: TRBV6-1; clone_size: NA; cdr3_aa: CASTFGTTQGEQFF; cdr3_nt: TGTGCCAGCACCTTCGGGACCACCCAGGGTGAGCAGTTCTTC
d_call: NA; j_call: TRBJ1-2; v_call: TRBV12-5; clone_size: few; cdr3_aa: CASAAGGGFYGYTF; cdr3_nt: TGTGCTAGTGCCGCTGGGGGGGGGTTCTATGGCTACACCTTC
d_call: NA; j_call: TRBJ1-5; v_call: TRBV28; clone_size: many; cdr3_aa: CASQDAVSNQPQHF; cdr3_nt: TGTGCCAGTCAGGACGCGGTTAGCAATCAGCCCCAGCATTTT
d_call: NA; j_call: TRBJ2-3; v_call: TRBV28; clone_size: NA; cdr3_aa: CASRWTGNTDTQYF; cdr3_nt: TGTGCCAGCAGATGGACGGGGAACACAGATACGCAGTATTTT
d_call: NA; j_call: TRBJ2-7; v_call: TRBV13; clone_size: NA; cdr3_aa: CASSLGPGLGLYEQYF; cdr3_nt: TGTGCCAGCAGCTTAGGCCCGGGACTTGGCCTCTACGAGCAGTACTTC
d_call: TRBD1; j_call: TRBJ2-5; v_call: TRBV18; clone_size: NA; cdr3_aa: CASSPDTGGTQYF; cdr3_nt: TGTGCCAGCTCACCAGACACAGGGGGGACCCAGTACTTC
d_call: NA; j_call: TRBJ2-7; v_call: TRBV6-2/TRBV6-3; clone_size: NA; cdr3_aa: CASNYTNPAYEQYF; cdr3_nt: TGTGCCAGCAATTACACCAACCCAGCCTACGAGCAGTACTTC
d_call: TRBD1; j_call: TRBJ2-1; v_call: TRBV29-1; clone_size: once; cdr3_aa: CSVESDRAYNEQFF; cdr3_nt: TGCAGCGTTGAAAGCGACAGGGCCTACAATGAGCAGTTCTTC
d_call: NA; j_call: TRBJ1-2; v_call: TRBV2; clone_size: many; cdr3_aa: CASSVEGIRNYGYTF; cdr3_nt: TGTGCCAGCAGTGTTGAGGGGATTCGAAACTATGGCTACACCTTC
d_call: TRBD2; j_call: TRBJ2-1; v_call: TRBV5-6; clone_size: few; cdr3_aa: CASSLARLANNEQFF; cdr3_nt: TGTGCCAGCAGCTTGGCTAGACTAGCGAACAATGAGCAGTTCTTC
d_call: TRBD2; j_call: TRBJ2-5; v_call: TRBV28; clone_size: many; cdr3_aa: CASSFVSGRALQTQYF; cdr3_nt: TGTGCCAGCAGTTTTGTTAGCGGGAGGGCCCTTCAGACCCAGTACTTC
d_call: NA; j_call: TRBJ1-1; v_call: TRBV2; clone_size: many; cdr3_aa: CASSVGGLSEAFF; cdr3_nt: TGTGCCAGCAGTGTAGGGGGGCTTTCCGAAGCTTTCTTT